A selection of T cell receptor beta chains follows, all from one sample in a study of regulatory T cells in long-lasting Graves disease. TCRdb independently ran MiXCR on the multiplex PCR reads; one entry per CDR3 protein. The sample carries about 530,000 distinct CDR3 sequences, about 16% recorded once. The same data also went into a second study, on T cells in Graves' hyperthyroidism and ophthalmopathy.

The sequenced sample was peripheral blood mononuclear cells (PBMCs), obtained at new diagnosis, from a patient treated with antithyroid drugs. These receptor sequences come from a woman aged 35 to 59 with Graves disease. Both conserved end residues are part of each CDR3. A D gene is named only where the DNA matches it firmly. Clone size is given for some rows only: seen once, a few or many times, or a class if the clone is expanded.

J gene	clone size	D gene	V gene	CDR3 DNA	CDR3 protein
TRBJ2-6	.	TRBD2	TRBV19	TGTGCCAGTACCGCCTTCGGACTAGCGGAAAACTCTGGGGCCAACGTCCTGACTTTC	CASTAFGLAENSGANVLTF
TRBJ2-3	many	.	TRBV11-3	TGTGCCAGCAGCTTAGATCTGGGAAATACGCAGTATTTT	CASSLDLGNTQYF
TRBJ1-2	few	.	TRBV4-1	TGCGCCAGTCCCCAGGAAGGCGCTAACTATGGCTACACCTTC	CASPQEGANYGYTF
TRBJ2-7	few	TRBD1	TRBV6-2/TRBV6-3	TGTGCCAGCAGTTACTCGTGGGGACAGGGGGCCCCTAGGCCCTCCTACGAGCAGTACTTC	CASSYSWGQGAPRPSYEQYF
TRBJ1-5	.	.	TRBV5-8	TGTGCCAGCAGCTGGGCCCCGGACAATCAGCCCCAGCATTTT	CASSWAPDNQPQHF
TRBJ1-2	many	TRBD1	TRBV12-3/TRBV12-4	TGTGCCAGCAATGTAGGGGGCAGCTATGGCTACACCTTC	CASNVGGSYGYTF
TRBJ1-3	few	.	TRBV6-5	TGTGCCAGCAGTTACTCGACTGGGACTGGAAACACCATATATTTT	CASSYSTGTGNTIYF
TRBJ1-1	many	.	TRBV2	TGTGCCAGCAGTGATCGGGCGAGCTCGGGAGCTTTCTTT	CASSDRASSGAFF
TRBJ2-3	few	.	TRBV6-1	TGTGCCAGCAGTGAACACGGGGGTAACACAGATACGCAGTATTTT	CASSEHGGNTDTQYF
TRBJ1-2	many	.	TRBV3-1	TGTGCCAGCAGCCAAGTCCCACAGGTAGCTAACTATGGCTACACCTTC	CASSQVPQVANYGYTF
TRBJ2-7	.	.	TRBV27	TGTGCCAGCAGTCTACGACAAGACTACGAGCAGTACTTC	CASSLRQDYEQYF
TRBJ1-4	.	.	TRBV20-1	TGCAGTGCCATTGCCGCAACTAATGAAAAACTGTTTTTT	CSAIAATNEKLFF
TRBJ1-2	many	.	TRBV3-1	TGTGCCAGCAGCCAAGAGTTTGGCCCAAATGGCTACACCTTC	CASSQEFGPNGYTF
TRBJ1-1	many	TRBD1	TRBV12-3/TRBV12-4	TGTGCCAGCACCCTGGGGGGACAGCTAGCTTTCTTT	CASTLGGQLAFF
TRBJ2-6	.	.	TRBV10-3	TGTGCCATCATGGGTCCTGGGGCCAACGTCCTGACTTTC	CAIMGPGANVLTF
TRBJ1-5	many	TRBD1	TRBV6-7	TGTGCCAGCAGTACCGGACAGGGCACAAATCAGCCCCAGCATTTT	CASSTGQGTNQPQHF
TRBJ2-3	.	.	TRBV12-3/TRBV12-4	TGTGCCAGCGCCCCTAGGGGGGATACGCAGTATTTT	CASAPRGDTQYF
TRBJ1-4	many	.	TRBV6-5	TGTGCCAGCAGTTACTCGACTCCGGGGGCAACTAATGAAAAACTGTTTTTT	CASSYSTPGATNEKLFF
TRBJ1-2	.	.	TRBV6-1	TGTGCCAGCAGTGAAGCGGCTCAGGAGGGCTATGGCTACACCTTC	CASSEAAQEGYGYTF
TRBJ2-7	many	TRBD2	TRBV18	TGTGCCAGCTCACCGACTAGCGGGGGATCCTACGAGCAGTACTTC	CASSPTSGGSYEQYF
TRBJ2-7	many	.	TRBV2	TGTGCCACCATGAACAGGTTATGGGACTACGAGCAGTACTTC	CATMNRLWDYEQYF
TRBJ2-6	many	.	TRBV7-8	TGTGCCAGCAGCTTAGGGCCCGTCTCTGGGGCCAACGTCCTGACTTTC	CASSLGPVSGANVLTF
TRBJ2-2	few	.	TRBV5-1	TGCGCCAGCAGCTTGGTCCGAAACAGGGACCCCGGGGAGCTGTTTTTT	CASSLVRNRDPGELFF
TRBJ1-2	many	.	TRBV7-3	TGTGCCAGCAGCTTACACGGGCAGGACTATGGCTACACCTTC	CASSLHGQDYGYTF
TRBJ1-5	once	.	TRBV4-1	TGCGCCAGCAGCCAAGTTTTTCGGGGACAGCCCCAGCATTTT	CASSQVFRGQPQHF
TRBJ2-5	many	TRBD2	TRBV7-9	TGTGCCAGCAGCTCCCCGGGACTAAGCTACCAAGAGACCCAGTACTTC	CASSSPGLSYQETQYF
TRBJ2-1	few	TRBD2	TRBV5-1	TGCGCCAGCAGCTTGGATAGCGGGGGATACAATGAGCAGTTCTTC	CASSLDSGGYNEQFF
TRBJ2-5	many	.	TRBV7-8	TGTGCCAGCAGCCCGGGACTGGGGGGAGCCCAAGAGACCCAGTACTTC	CASSPGLGGAQETQYF
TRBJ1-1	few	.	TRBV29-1	TGCAGCGTGGGAGAGTACACTGAAGCTTTCTTT	CSVGEYTEAFF
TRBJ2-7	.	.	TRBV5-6	TGTGCCAGCAGCTTGGGGGGACTGATATACGAGCAGTACTTC	CASSLGGLIYEQYF
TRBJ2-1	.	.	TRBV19	TGTGCCAGTAGTAGGGAGTTCGGGGTCAATGAGCAGTTCTTC	CASSREFGVNEQFF
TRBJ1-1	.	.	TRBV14	TGTGCCAGCAGCCACACACGGAACACTGAAGCTTTCTTT	CASSHTRNTEAFF
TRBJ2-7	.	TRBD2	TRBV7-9	TGTGCCAGCAGCTTAACGGCGAGCGGGGGGGCCAGTGCCGAGCAGTACTTC	CASSLTASGGASAEQYF
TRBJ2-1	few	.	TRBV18	TGTGCCAGCTCACCACCGAGGGATCGCGATGAGCAGTTCTTC	CASSPPRDRDEQFF
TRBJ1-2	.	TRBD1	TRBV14	TGTGCCAGCAGCCAAGATCCGACAGGGACAAAGAACTATGGCTACACCTTC	CASSQDPTGTKNYGYTF
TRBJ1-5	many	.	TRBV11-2	TGTGCCAGCAGCTCCGCGGGGTTTAATCAGCCCCAGCATTTT	CASSSAGFNQPQHF
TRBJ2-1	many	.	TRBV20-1	TGCAGTGTCAACGTCCCCTACAATGAGCAGTTCTTC	CSVNVPYNEQFF
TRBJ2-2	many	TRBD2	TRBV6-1	TGTGCCAGCAGTAAACTAGCGGGGGGTTCCGCGAACACCGGGGAGCTGTTTTTT	CASSKLAGGSANTGELFF
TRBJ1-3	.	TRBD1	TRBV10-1	TGCGCCAGCTCTGCAATCCCGGGACAGCGGTTTAAGCCTGGAAACACCATATATTTT	CASSAIPGQRFKPGNTIYF
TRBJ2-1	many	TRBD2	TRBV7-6	TGTGCCAGCAGCTTAGGAGCGGGGGGGAATGAGCAGTTCTTC	CASSLGAGGNEQFF